This TCR beta chain was documented in a study of blood T cells in healthy people across ages. Overall study results and limits: Greater diversity and more naive CD4+ cells were seen in long-lived donors than in aged donors.

As to this clonotype: Its antigen is still unknown.

Looked up from germline, CDR1 is LGHNA and CDR2 is YNFKEQ. V gave up 4 bases and J gave up 0 bases, with 10 bases separating them. The CDR3 covers 15 residues. The second PCR ran about 6 to 11 cycles with a sample-barcoded 5' primer and J-beta primers. The template-switch adaptor, which had 12 random nucleotides, put a tag on each cDNA molecule. A single record per CDR3 protein comes from TCRdb applying MiXCR to the 5' RACE reads. Here the sample spans over a million distinct CDR3 sequences, approximately 59% being singletons. Per sample, a minimum of 6 million PBMCs were isolated. At least 6 micrograms of total RNA were extracted per sample.

The sequencing sample was made of blood. The TCR sequence derives from a man aged 18 to 30 in good health. This sequence joins TRBV4-2 and TRBJ1-5; possible D gene TRBD1, 6 bases. CDR3 region: CASSPRTDSNQPQHF. CDR3 DNA sequence: TGTGCCAGCAGCCCACGGACAGATAGCAATCAGCCCCAGCATTTT.